This T cell receptor beta chain was retrieved from a study of blood T cell repertoires in COVID-19. Study background: COVID-19 samples, acute and convalescent, were from the United States, Italy and Spain. The analysed material was cDNA or gDNA that came from T cells, B-cell-depleted T cells, or PBMCs.

The V end lost 0 bases, the J end lost 7 bases, and 16 bases lay between the germline ends. CDR3 length equals 16 residues. Germline V lookup: CDR1 MGHRA, CDR2 YSYEKL. As handled by the study authors: By means of reference gene primer amplification, nucleated cell counts were estimated. Some clones are missing from TCRdb's copy, which holds only in-frame ones; the method was immunoSEQ multiplex PCR. The V and J calls and the clone size are those of that table, but D and trimming were determined from the DNA. Altogether about 160,000 clones are present, around nine tenths being singletons, with the ten largest covering 9% to 12%. In Seattle, patients joined the study during active infection and were tracked longitudinally.

The sequencing input was peripheral blood. V is TRBV4-1 and J is TRBJ1-5; the D gene is possibly TRBD1 (5 bases). The sequence was collected from a woman in her sixties or seventies with COVID-19, enrolled during active disease. The CDR3 nucleotides read TGCGCCAGCAGCCAAGAACCGGCAGGGAGGATACAGCCCCAGCATTTT. As protein: CASSQEPAGRIQPQHF.